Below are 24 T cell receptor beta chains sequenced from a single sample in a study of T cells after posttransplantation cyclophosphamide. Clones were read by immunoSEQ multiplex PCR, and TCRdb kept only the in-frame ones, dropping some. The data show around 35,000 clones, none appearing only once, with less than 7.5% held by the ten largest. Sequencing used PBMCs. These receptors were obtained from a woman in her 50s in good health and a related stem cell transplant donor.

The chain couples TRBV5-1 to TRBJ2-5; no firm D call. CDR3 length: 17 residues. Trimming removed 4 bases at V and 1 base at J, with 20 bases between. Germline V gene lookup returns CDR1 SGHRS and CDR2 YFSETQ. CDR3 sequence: CASSVSRVPAFQETQYF. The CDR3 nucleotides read TGCGCCAGCAGCGTTTCCCGGGTCCCAGCTTTCCAAGAGACCCAGTACTTC.

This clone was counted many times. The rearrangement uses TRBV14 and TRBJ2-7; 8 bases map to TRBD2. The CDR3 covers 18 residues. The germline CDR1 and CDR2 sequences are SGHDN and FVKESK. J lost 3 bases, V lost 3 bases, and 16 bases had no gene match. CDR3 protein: CASSQDTSGGRPYYEQYF. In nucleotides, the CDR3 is TGTGCCAGCAGCCAGGATACTAGCGGCGGGAGACCTTACTACGAGCAGTACTTC.

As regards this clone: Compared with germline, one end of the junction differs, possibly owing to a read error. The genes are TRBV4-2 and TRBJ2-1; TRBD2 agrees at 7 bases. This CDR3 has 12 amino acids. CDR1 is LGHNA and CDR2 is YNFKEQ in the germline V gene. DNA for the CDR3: TGTGCCAGCAGCGACCCGGGGGAGCGGGAACTCTTC. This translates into CASSDPGERELF.

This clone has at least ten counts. The CDR3 region is CASSPEPDSRVEQYF. CDR3 nucleotides: TGCGCCAGCAGCCCCGAGCCGGACAGCCGAGTCGAGCAGTACTTC. The rearrangement uses TRBV4-3 and TRBJ2-7, with a possible D match to TRBD1 (6 bases). Germline V lookup: CDR1 LGHNA, CDR2 YSLEER. Between the trimmed V and J ends, which lost 4 bases and 6 bases, there was a span of 19 bases. The CDR3 has 15 residues.

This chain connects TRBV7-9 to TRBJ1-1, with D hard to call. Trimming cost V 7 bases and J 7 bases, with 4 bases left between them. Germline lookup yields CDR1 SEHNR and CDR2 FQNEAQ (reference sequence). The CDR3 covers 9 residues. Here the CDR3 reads CASTHEAFF. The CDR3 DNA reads TGTGCCAGCACCCATGAAGCTTTCTTT.

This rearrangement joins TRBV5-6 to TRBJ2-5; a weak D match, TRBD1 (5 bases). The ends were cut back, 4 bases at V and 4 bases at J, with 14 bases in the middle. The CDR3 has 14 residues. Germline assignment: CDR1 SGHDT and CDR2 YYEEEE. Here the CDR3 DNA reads TGTGCCAGCAGCACGGGCAGGGTCGGAGAGACCCAGTACTTC. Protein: CASSTGRVGETQYF.

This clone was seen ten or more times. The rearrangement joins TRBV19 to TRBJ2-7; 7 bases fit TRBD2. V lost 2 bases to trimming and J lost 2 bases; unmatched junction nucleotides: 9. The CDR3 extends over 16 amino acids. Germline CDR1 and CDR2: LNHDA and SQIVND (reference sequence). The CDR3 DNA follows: TGTGCCAGTAGTATACCCTCGGCTAGCGGTACCTACGAGCAGTACTTC. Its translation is CASSIPSASGTYEQYF.

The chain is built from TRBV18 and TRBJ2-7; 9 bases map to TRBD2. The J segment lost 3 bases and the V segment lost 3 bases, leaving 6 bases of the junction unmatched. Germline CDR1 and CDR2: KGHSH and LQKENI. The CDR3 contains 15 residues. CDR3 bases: TGTGCCAGCTCACCTGTTCTAGCGGGAAACTACGAGCAGTACTTC. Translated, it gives CASSPVLAGNYEQYF.

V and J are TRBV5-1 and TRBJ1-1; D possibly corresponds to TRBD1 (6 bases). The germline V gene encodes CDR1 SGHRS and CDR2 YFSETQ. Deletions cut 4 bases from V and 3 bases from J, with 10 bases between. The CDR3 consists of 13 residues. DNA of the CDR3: TGCGCCAGCAGCCAGAAGGGGGACACTGAAGCTTTCTTT. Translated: CASSQKGDTEAFF.

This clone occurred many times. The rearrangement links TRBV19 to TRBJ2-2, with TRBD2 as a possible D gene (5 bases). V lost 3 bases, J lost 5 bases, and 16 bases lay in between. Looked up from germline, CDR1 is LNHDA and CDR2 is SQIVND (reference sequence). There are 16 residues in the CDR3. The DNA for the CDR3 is TGTGCCAGTAGTATTCAGCGGACGGCCTCTACCGGGGAGCTGTTTTTT. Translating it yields CASSIQRTASTGELFF.

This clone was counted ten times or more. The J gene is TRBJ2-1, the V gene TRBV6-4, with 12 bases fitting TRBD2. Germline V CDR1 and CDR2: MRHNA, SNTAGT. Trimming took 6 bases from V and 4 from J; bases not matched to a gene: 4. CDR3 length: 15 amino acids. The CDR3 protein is CASSSLAGGYNEQFF. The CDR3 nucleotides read TGTGCCAGCAGCTCTCTAGCGGGAGGGTACAATGAGCAGTTCTTC.

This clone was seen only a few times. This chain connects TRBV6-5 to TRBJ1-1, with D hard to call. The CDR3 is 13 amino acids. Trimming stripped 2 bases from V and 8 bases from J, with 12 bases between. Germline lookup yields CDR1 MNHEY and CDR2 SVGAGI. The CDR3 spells CASSYDTRSEAFF. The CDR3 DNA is TGTGCCAGCAGTTACGATACCAGGTCCGAAGCTTTCTTT.

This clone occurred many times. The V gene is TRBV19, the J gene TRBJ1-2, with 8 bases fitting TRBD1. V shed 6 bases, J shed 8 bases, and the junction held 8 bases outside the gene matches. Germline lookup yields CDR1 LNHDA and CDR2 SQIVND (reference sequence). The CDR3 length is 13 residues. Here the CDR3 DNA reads TGTGCCAGTAGGACGGACAGGGTTGAGGGCTACACCTTC. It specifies CASRTDRVEGYTF.

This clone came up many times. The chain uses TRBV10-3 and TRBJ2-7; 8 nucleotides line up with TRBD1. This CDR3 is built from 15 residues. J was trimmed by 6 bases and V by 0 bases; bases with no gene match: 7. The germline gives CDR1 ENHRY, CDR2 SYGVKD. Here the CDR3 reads CAISESIGQGGEQYF. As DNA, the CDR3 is TGTGCCATCAGTGAGTCAATAGGACAGGGCGGCGAGCAGTACTTC.

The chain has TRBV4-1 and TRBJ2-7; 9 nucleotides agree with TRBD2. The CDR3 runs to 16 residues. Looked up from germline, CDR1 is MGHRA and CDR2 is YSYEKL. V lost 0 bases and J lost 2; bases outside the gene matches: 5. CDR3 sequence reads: CASSQDGLAGTYEQYF. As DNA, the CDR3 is TGCGCCAGCAGCCAAGATGGGCTAGCGGGGACCTACGAGCAGTACTTC.

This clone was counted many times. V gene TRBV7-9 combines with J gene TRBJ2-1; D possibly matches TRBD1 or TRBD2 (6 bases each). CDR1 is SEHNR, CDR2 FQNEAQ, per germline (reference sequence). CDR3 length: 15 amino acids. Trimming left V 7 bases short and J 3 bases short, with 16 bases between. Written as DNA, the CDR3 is TGTGCCAGCATCAGGGGCGGGAAGTACTACAATGAGCAGTTCTTC. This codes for CASIRGGKYYNEQFF.

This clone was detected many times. The chain's CDR3 is CASSLVGGDTEAFF. Here the CDR3 DNA reads TGTGCCAGCAGTTTAGTGGGGGGGGACACTGAAGCTTTCTTT. The chain uses TRBV12-3 or TRBV12-4 and TRBJ1-1; D perhaps matches TRBD1 (5 bases). Trimming left V 1 base short and J 3 bases short, with 9 bases between. The CDR3 sequence is 14 residues long.

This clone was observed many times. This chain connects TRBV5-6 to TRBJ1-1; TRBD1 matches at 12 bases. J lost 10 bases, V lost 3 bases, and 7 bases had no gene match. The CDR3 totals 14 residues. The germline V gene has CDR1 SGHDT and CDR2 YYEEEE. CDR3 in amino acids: CASSSRDRGQIAFF. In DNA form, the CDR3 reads TGTGCCAGCAGCTCCCGGGACAGGGGGCAAATAGCTTTCTTT.

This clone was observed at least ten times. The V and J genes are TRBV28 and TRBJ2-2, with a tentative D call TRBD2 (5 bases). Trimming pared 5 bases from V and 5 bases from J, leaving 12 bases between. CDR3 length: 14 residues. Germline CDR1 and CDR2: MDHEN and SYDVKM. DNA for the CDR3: TGTGCCAGCAGTGGTACCCCGGGGACCGGGGAGCTGTTTTTT. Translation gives CASSGTPGTGELFF.

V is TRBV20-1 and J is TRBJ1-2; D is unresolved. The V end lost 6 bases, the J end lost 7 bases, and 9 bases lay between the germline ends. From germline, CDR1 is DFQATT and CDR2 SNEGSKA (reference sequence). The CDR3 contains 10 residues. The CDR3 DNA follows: TGCAGTGCCGCTCAGAGTGGCTACACCTTC. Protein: CSAAQSGYTF.

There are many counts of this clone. CDR3: CASSYSGTGVEQFF. DNA of the CDR3: TGTGCCAGCAGTTACTCCGGGACAGGGGTCGAGCAGTTCTTC. The chain couples TRBV6-5 to TRBJ2-1; 10 positions agree with TRBD1. There are 14 residues in the CDR3. With 0 bases clipped from V and 10 bases from J, the junction kept 3 bases outside the gene matches. Germline V gene lookup returns CDR1 MNHEY and CDR2 SVGAGI.

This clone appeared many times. Here the CDR3 reads CASSRKLAGGPVSQDEQFF. The CDR3 DNA sequence: TGTGCCAGCAGCCGAAAACTAGCGGGAGGGCCTGTTTCCCAGGATGAGCAGTTCTTC. This chain links TRBV12-3 or TRBV12-4 with TRBJ2-1; 13 bases match TRBD2. V lost 6 bases, J lost 8 bases, and 19 bases stayed unmatched. The CDR3 consists of 19 residues.

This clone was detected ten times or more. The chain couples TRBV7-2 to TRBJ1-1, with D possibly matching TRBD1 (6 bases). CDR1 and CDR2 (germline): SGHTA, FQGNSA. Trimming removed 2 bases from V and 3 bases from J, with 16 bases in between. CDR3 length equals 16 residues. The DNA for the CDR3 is TGTGCCAGCAGCTTAAGGGGGGGGCCTATGGACACTGAAGCTTTCTTT. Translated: CASSLRGGPMDTEAFF.

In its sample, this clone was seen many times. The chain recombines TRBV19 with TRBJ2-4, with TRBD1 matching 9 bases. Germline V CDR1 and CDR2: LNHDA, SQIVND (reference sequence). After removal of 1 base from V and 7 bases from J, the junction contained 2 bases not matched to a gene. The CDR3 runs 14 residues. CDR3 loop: CASSIVGTGNIQYF. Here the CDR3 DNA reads TGTGCCAGTAGTATAGTGGGGACAGGGAACATTCAGTACTTC.